This TCR beta chain was observed in a study of cytomegalovirus exposure and HLA in healthy donors. Study-level findings and limits: Testing in vitro showed a few CMV-associated chains specific for CMV antigens. Per a prior analysis, the majority of TCR beta V segments were productive roughly 90% or roughly 30% of the time. A later analysis showed that HLA-associated TCR beta chains had undergone more clonal expansion than equally common others.

V lost 0 bases and J lost 11, with 17 bases in between. Germline lookup yields CDR1 PRHDT and CDR2 FYEKMQ (reference sequence). This CDR3 is 15 amino acids long. PCR amplification relied on 60 Vbeta primers (plus 13 Jbeta primers). Produced via immunoSEQ multiplex PCR; TCRdb's table is partial and in-frame only. Its table lists 130,000 to 150,000 clones. On this clone itself: Its specificity is not known.

The source material was PBMCs. This receptor was identified in a man in his forties in good health and CMV-seronegative. The chain recombines TRBV13 with TRBJ1-5; the D is unclear. The CDR3 loop reads CASSLGRGWGLAQHF. As DNA, the CDR3 is TGTGCCAGCAGCTTAGGGAGAGGGTGGGGTTTGGCCCAGCATTTT.